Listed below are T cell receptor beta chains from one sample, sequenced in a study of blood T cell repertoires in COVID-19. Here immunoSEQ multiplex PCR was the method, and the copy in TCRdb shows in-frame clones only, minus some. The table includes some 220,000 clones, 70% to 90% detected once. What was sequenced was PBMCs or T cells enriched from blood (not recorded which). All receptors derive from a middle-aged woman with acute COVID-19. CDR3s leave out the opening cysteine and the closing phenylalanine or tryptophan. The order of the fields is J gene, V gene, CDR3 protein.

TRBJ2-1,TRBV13,ASSLGRGGQNNEQF
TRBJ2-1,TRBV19,ASSISGGEQF
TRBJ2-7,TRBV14,ASSQVGGGNEQY
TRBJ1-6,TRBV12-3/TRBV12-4,ASTLSGSSPLH
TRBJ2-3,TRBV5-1,ASSGGAQDTQY
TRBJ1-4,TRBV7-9,ASSLGGHVDEKLF
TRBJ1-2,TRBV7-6,ASSQTASHYGYT
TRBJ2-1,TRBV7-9,ASIPHRARDRVSVDEQF
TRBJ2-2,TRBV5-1,ASSLVGVGELF
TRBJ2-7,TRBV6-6,ASSTASSYEQY
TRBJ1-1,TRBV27,ASSLLSTRGNTEAF